This T cell receptor beta chain derives from a study of blood T cells in healthy people across ages. CDR3 size: 13 residues. J gave up 6 bases and V 4 bases, and 5 bases lay outside the gene matches. Alongside a J-beta primer mix, a sample-barcoded 5' primer served in a second PCR lasting 7 to 11 cycles. Researchers report that each sample yielded at least 3 million CDR3-containing paired-end reads. TCRdb analysed the 5' RACE reads with MiXCR anew, one entry per CDR3 protein. The profile covers approximately 1.5 million distinct CDR3 sequences, with 35% to 45% appearing a single time and 4% taken by the ten largest.

V usage is TRBV12-3 or TRBV12-4 and J usage is TRBJ1-2, with 7 bases matching TRBD1. The clonotype was recovered from a woman younger than 35 in good health. The sequenced sample consisted of blood. The CDR3 loop reads CASSYRGSNGYTF. DNA for the CDR3: TGTGCCAGCAGTTACAGGGGTAGTAATGGCTACACCTTC.